The TCR beta chain under discussion was sequenced for a study of blood T cell repertoires in COVID-19. Study-wide context: Samples representing acute and convalescent COVID-19 were sourced from the United States, Italy and Spain.

The CDR3 is made up of 15 amino acids. Per the germline V gene, CDR1 is SGHAT and CDR2 is FQNNGV. V lost 5 bases and J lost 1, with 14 bases in between. Clones were read by immunoSEQ multiplex PCR, and TCRdb kept only the in-frame ones, dropping some. The profile shows 250,000 to 350,000 clones, roughly 90% of them singletons. The V and J genes are TRBV11-2 and TRBJ1-1, with D hard to call. The TCR sequence derives from a woman aged 25 to 39 with COVID-19, enrolled during active disease. Material for sequencing was peripheral blood. The CDR3 region has the DNA TGTGCCAGCAGCCATCTTTACGAGGAGAACACTGAAGCTTTCTTT. Encoded protein: CASSHLYEENTEAFF. Using reference TRBV11-2 and TRBJ1-1 for the parts outside the CDR3, the full variable domain is EAGVAQSPRYKIIEKRQSVAFWCNPISGHATLYWYQQILGQGPKLLIQFQNNGVVDDSQLPKDRFSAERLKGVDSTLKIQPAKLEDSAVYLCASSHLYEENTEAFFGQGTRLTVV.